Shown below are 11 T cell receptor beta chains from a single sample sequenced in a study of T cells in Graves' hyperthyroidism and ophthalmopathy. Regions amplified from RNA transcripts were the TCR beta CDR3 regions. Using the HTBI primer set, a first-round RT-PCR was run on the TCR CDR3. TCRdb re-called the multiplex PCR reads through MiXCR, storing one row per CDR3 protein. The table records 600,000 or so distinct CDR3 sequences, roughly 14% of them present only once. The sample comprised blood. The receptors shown here come from a woman aged 45-60 years with Graves' ophthalmopathy.

This clonotype was seen ten or more times. The rearrangement uses TRBV28 and TRBJ2-1; a weak D match, TRBD2 (6 bases). The CDR3 spans 17 residues. V lost 3 bases and J lost 8, with 23 bases in between. In germline, CDR1 is MDHEN, CDR2 SYDVKM. This chain's CDR3 is CASSFPRRGRFLYEQFF. CDR3 DNA: TGTGCCAGCAGTTTCCCCAGACGGGGGAGGTTCTTATATGAGCAGTTCTTC.

This clonotype was observed a handful of times. The V call is TRBV5-1, the J call TRBJ2-1; TRBD2 matches 16 bases. Germline V lookup: CDR1 SGHRS, CDR2 YFSETQ. V lost 3 bases, J lost 1 base, and 7 bases stayed unmatched. This CDR3 is 19 amino acids long. The CDR3 nucleotides read TGCGCCAGCAGCTCGGTCCCGGGACTAGCGGGAGGGTCCTACAATGAGCAGTTCTTC. It yields the protein CASSSVPGLAGGSYNEQFF. Using reference TRBV5-1 and TRBJ2-1 for the parts outside the CDR3, the full variable domain is KAGVTQTPRYLIKTRGQQVTLSCSPISGHRSVSWYQQTPGQGLQFLFEYFSETQRNKGNFPGRFSGRQFSNSRSEMNVSTLELGDSALYLCASSSVPGLAGGSYNEQFFGPGTRLTVL.

The chain is built from TRBV12-3 or TRBV12-4 and TRBJ2-5, with D tentatively TRBD2 (5 bases). Between the trimmed V and J ends, which lost 3 bases and 1 base, there was a span of 15 bases. The CDR3 extends over 16 amino acids. The CDR3, as DNA: TGTGCCAGCAGTTTTTTACCGGAGGTTTTCCAAGAGACCCAGTACTTC. Amino acid sequence: CASSFLPEVFQETQYF.

The table lists this clonotype with a few counts. This may arise from a read error, as a much more abundant clone is one base away. This rearrangement joins TRBV7-2 to TRBJ2-1; 7 nucleotides match TRBD2. The V gene's germline CDR1 is SGHTA and CDR2 FQGNSA. This CDR3 contains 16 residues. Unmatched junction bases numbered 15, after V lost 5 bases and J lost 8 bases. CDR3 sequence (DNA): TGTGCCAGCAGCCGAGCAGGACTAGGAAGAGGGGATGAGCAGTTCTTC. It specifies CASSRAGLGRGDEQFF.

V and J are TRBV15 and TRBJ1-5, with 9 bases aligning to TRBD1. The length of the CDR3 is 18 residues. With V trimmed by 0 bases and J by 1 base, 7 bases remained unmatched. Germline V gene sequence: CDR1 LNHNV, CDR2 YYDKDF (reference sequence). CDR3 DNA sequence: TGTGCCACCAGCAGAGATTTTACGACAGGGGGGAGCAATCAGCCCCAGCATTTT. It yields the protein CATSRDFTTGGSNQPQHF.

At least ten counts were recorded for this clonotype. The chain is built from TRBV29-1 and TRBJ1-2; D is perhaps TRBD1 (5 bases). The CDR3 totals 16 residues. CDR1 and CDR2 (germline): SQVTM, ANQGSEA. Between the trimmed V and J ends, which lost 1 base and 2 bases, there was a span of 17 bases. The CDR3 DNA is TGCAGCGTTGAAGGGGGCCGGGGGGACGGCAACTATGGCTACACCTTC. Its translation: CSVEGGRGDGNYGYTF.

In this sample, this clonotype turned up many times. The chain couples TRBV28 to TRBJ2-7, with D possibly matching TRBD1 (6 bases). The CDR3 covers 16 residues. Germline V gene sequence: CDR1 MDHEN, CDR2 SYDVKM. V was trimmed by 2 bases and J by 3 bases, leaving 17 bases between them. In nucleotides, the CDR3 is TGTGCCAGCAGTTTAAGTCTCGCGGGCAGGGGCTACGAGCAGTACTTC. It is translated as CASSLSLAGRGYEQYF.

This clonotype was seen repeatedly, ten times or more. The chain employs TRBV6-2 or TRBV6-3 and TRBJ2-5, with 9 nucleotides matching TRBD2. The CDR3 loop spans 15 amino acids. V shed 2 bases and J 1 base; nucleotides not matched to a gene: 2. Per the germline V gene, CDR1 is MNHEY and CDR2 is SVGEGT. CDR3 protein: CASSYLAGRQETQYF. The CDR3 bases are TGTGCCAGCAGTTACCTAGCGGGACGCCAAGAGACCCAGTACTTC.

This clonotype came up many times. The chain recombines TRBV19 with TRBJ1-5; D is unresolved. Germline V gene data show CDR1 as LNHDA and CDR2 as SQIVND (reference sequence). The CDR3 runs 15 residues. Between the trimmed V and J ends, which lost 2 bases and 1 base, there was a span of 9 bases. The CDR3 coding sequence is TGTGCCAGTAGTATATCTCACAACAGCAATCAGCCCCAGCATTTT. It translates to CASSISHNSNQPQHF.

The J gene is TRBJ1-2, the V gene TRBV28; perhaps TRBD1 as D (6 bases). There are 15 residues in the CDR3. Germline V lookup: CDR1 MDHEN, CDR2 SYDVKM. V was clipped by 2 bases and J by 5 bases, with 15 bases between them. The CDR3 DNA follows: TGTGCCAGCAGTTTAGGGGGGGGCATTCGATATGGCTACACCTTC. This codes for CASSLGGGIRYGYTF.

This clonotype was detected only once. The chain uses TRBV18 and TRBJ2-7; D may be TRBD2 (7 bases). CDR3 length: 15 amino acids. The germline gives CDR1 KGHSH, CDR2 LQKENI. Trimming pared 0 bases from V and 2 bases from J, leaving 11 bases between. The CDR3 nucleotides read TGTGCCAGCTCACCACCGGGGGCGGGGGCCTACGAGCAGTACTTC. Encoded protein: CASSPPGAGAYEQYF.